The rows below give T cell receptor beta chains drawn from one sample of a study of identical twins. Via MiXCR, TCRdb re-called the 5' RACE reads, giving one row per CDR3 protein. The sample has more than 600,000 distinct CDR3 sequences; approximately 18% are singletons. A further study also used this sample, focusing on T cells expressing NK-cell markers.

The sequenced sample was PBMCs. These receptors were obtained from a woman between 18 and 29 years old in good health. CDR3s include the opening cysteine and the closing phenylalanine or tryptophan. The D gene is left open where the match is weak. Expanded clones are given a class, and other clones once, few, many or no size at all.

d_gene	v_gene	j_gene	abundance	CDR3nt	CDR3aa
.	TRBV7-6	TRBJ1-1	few	TGTGCCAGCAGCGAAGCGGGGATCGCTTTCTTT	CASSEAGIAFF
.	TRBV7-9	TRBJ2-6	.	TGTGCCAGCAGCATCAGCGGAGCTGGGTTCAACGTCCTGACTTTC	CASSISGAGFNVLTF
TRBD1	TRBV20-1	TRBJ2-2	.	TGCAGTGCTGCCCGAGAAGACAGGGGGGACACCGGGGAGCTGTTTTTT	CSAAREDRGDTGELFF
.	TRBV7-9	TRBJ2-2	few	TGTGCCAGCAGCTTGATCTCGGACACCGGGGAGCTGTTTTTT	CASSLISDTGELFF
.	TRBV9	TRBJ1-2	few	TGTGCCAGCAGCGAGAGGAGTGGGGTGGACTATGGCTACACCTTC	CASSERSGVDYGYTF
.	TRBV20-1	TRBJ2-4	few	TGCAGTGCTAGAGATATACTTGAGGACAGCAAAAACATTCAGTACTTC	CSARDILEDSKNIQYF
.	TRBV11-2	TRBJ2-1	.	TGTGCCAGCAGCTCCCTAAGGGGTGAGAATGAGCAGTTCTTC	CASSSLRGENEQFF
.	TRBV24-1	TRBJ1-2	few	TGTGCCACCAGTGATTTGGGGTCAACTCTCCTCTATGGCTACACCTTC	CATSDLGSTLLYGYTF
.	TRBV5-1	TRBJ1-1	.	TGCGCCAGCAGCTTGGTAGTTTCAGGCAAAAATGAAGCTTTCTTT	CASSLVVSGKNEAFF
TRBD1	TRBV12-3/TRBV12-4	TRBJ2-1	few	TGTGCCAGCAGACCACCTCCGGGACAGGGTATGAATGAGCAGTTCTTC	CASRPPPGQGMNEQFF
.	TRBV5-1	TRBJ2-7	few	TGCGCCAGCAGCGGGACGACGGGAGCCTACGAGCAGTACTTC	CASSGTTGAYEQYF
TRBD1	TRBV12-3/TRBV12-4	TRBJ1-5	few	TGTGCCAGCAGTTTCCGGGACAGGGATAATCAGCCCCAGCATTTT	CASSFRDRDNQPQHF
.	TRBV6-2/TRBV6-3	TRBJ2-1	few	TGTGCCAGCAGTACCCGGAACTCCTACAATGAGCAGTTCTTC	CASSTRNSYNEQFF
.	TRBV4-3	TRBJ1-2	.	TGCGCCAGCAGCCAAAGTACAACCATACTGCGGTATGGCTACACCTTC	CASSQSTTILRYGYTF
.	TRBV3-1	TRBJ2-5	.	TGTGCCAGCAGCCTCACGCCGCAGTACCAAGAGACCCAGTACTTC	CASSLTPQYQETQYF
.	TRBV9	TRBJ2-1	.	TGTGCCAGCAGCAGAAGGGGGGCACAAGGCAATGAGCAGTTCTTC	CASSRRGAQGNEQFF
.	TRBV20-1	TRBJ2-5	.	TGCAGTGCTAGAGATTTTAGGGCAACCCAAGAGACCCAGTACTTC	CSARDFRATQETQYF
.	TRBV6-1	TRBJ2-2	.	TGTGCCAGCAGTGCAGGGGACTACAGCACCGGGGAGCTGTTTTTT	CASSAGDYSTGELFF
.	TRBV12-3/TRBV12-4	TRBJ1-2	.	TGTGCCAGCAGTGGACGGTCCTATGGCTACACCTTC	CASSGRSYGYTF
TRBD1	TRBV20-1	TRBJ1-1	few	TGCAGTGCTAGAGATAGGGGACAGGGCCCTGAAGCTTTCTTT	CSARDRGQGPEAFF
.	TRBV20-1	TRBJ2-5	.	TGCAGTGCTGAGATGTCTAGGGAGACCCAGTACTTC	CSAEMSRETQYF
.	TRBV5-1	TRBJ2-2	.	TGCGCCAGCAGCTTACAAAGACTAAGCCCGGACGGGGAGCTGTTTTTT	CASSLQRLSPDGELFF
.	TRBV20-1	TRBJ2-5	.	TGCAGTGCACACGACGAGACCCAGTACTTC	CSAHDETQYF
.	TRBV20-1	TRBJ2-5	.	TGCAGTGCCAAAAAGGACAGTGCCAACCAAGAGACCCAGTACTTC	CSAKKDSANQETQYF
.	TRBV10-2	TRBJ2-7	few	TGCGCCAGCAGCGAGGGGAACGAGCAGTACTTC	CASSEGNEQYF
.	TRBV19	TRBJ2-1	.	TGTGCCAGTAGTATAGTTCTGGCTAGCTTAAATGAGCAGTTCTTC	CASSIVLASLNEQFF
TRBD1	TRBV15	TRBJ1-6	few	TGTGCCATCGGGAGGGGGGACAGGAACCATTCACCCCTCCACTTT	CAIGRGDRNHSPLHF
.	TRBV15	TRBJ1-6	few	TGTGCCACCAGCAGAGATCGAGGGGATCGTACACCCCTCCACTTT	CATSRDRGDRTPLHF
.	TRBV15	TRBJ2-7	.	TGTGCCACCAGCTTCTACCTGGGCCAGGACCGTCTTGGGGAGCAGTACTTC	CATSFYLGQDRLGEQYF
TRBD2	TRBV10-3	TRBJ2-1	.	TGTGCCATCAGGCCTCAACTAGCGGGGGGGTACAATGAGCAGTTCTTC	CAIRPQLAGGYNEQFF
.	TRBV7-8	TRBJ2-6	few	TGTGCCAGCAGCTTACGCGGAGGGTTCACATTGGGGGCCAACGTCCTGACTTTC	CASSLRGGFTLGANVLTF
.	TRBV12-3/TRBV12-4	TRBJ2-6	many	TGTGCCAGCAGTTTGAGGGGGACTGGGGCCAACGTCCTGACTTTC	CASSLRGTGANVLTF
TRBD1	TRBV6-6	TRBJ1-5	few	TGTGCCTCCAAGGCCCAGGGGGACCAGCCCCAGCATTTT	CASKAQGDQPQHF
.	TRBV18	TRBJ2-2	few	TGTGCCAGCTCACCGAGCGCTGACACCGGGGAGCTGTTTTTT	CASSPSADTGELFF
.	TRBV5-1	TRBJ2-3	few	TGCGCCAGCAGCTTGGACCCGTCGGCGACAGATACGCAGTATTTT	CASSLDPSATDTQYF
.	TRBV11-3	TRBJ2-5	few	TGTGCCAGTAGGTACTACCAAGAGACCCAGTACTTC	CASRYYQETQYF
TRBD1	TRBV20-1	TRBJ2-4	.	TGCAGTGCTACCTACAGGGGGCGCATAAACATTCAGTACTTC	CSATYRGRINIQYF
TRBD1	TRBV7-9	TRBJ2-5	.	TGTGCCAGCAGCCCCGGACAGGGGGCGCGAGGGGAGACCCAGTACTTC	CASSPGQGARGETQYF
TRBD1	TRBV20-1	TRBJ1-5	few	TGCAGTGCTGGGGGACAGGGAAGCAGGCAGCCCCAGCATTTT	CSAGGQGSRQPQHF
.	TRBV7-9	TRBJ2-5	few	TGTGCCAGCAGCCTAGGGGCCGGGAGTCCCCAAGAGACCCAGTACTTC	CASSLGAGSPQETQYF
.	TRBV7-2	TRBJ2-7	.	TGTGCCAGCAGCTTGTCAAAGGGGTTCTCCGAGCAGTACTTC	CASSLSKGFSEQYF
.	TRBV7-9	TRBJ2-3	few	TGTGCCAGCAGCTCTTGGGCCCTGCCCACAGATACGCAGTATTTT	CASSSWALPTDTQYF
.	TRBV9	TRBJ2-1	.	TGTGCCAGCAGCGGGAGGGGGGAAGGTTTCAATGAGCAGTTCTTC	CASSGRGEGFNEQFF
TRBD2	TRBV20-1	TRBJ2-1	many	TGCAGTGCCACCTCGGTGGGCGGGAGCTCCTACAATGAGCAGTTCTTC	CSATSVGGSSYNEQFF
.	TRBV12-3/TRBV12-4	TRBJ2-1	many	TGTGCCAGCAGGACCCCAACAGGGGAGGCTTACAATGAGCAGTTCTTC	CASRTPTGEAYNEQFF
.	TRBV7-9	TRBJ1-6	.	TGTGCCAGCAGCGTAGAAAATTCACCCCTCCACTTT	CASSVENSPLHF
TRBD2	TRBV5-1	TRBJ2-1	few	TGCGCCAGCAGCTTGGGGCCGGGACTAGCGGGAAATGAGCAGTTCTTC	CASSLGPGLAGNEQFF
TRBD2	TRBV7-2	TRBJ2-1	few	TGTGCCAGCAGCTTACTAGCGGTATTCATGTCCAATGAGCAGTTCTTC	CASSLLAVFMSNEQFF
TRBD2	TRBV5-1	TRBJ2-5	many	TGCGCCAGCCATTACGGCACTAGCGACTGGGAGACCCAGTACTTC	CASHYGTSDWETQYF
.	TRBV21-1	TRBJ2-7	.	TGTGCCAGCAGCAAAGGGTACGGAAGATACGAGCAGTACTTC	CASSKGYGRYEQYF
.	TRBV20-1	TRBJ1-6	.	TGCAGTGCTAGGGACGTTGGGCACCCCAATTCACCCCTCCACTTT	CSARDVGHPNSPLHF
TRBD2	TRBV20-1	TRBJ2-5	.	TGCAGTGCCCTGCGGGGGACGGAAGAGACCCAGTACTTC	CSALRGTEETQYF